This T cell receptor beta chain stems from a study of identical twins. J was trimmed by 4 bases and V by 6 bases; bases with no gene match: 2. CDR1 MGHDK and CDR2 SYGVNS come from the germline V gene. There are 15 residues in the CDR3. Findings and limits, study-wide: Cross-sectional statistics, not tracking of the same donors, supported the conclusions. Because invariant MAIT and iNKT cells could be present, zero-insertion analyses could be partly confounded. Fewer insertions were carried by abundant cord blood beta clonotypes, but none was seen in memory repertoires.

A word on this clonotype: As yet, its antigen is unknown.

In TCRdb, the 5' RACE reads were re-called with MiXCR into one record per CDR3 protein. The data hold about 530,000 distinct CDR3 sequences, with 20% to 25% observed a single time. This sample was also put to use in a study of yellow fever vaccine responses in identical twins.

The V gene is TRBV25-1, the J gene TRBJ2-2, with 13 bases matching TRBD2. This receptor was taken from a woman aged 18-35 years in good health. Specimen: CD4+ T cells sorted from blood. CDR3 amino acids: CASRGLAGVTGELFF. The CDR3 bases are TGTGCCAGCAGAGGACTAGCGGGAGTCACCGGGGAGCTGTTTTTT. The whole variable domain, remainder taken from reference TRBV25-1 and TRBJ2-2, is EADIYQTPRYLVIGTGKKITLECSQTMGHDKMYWYQQDPGMELHLIHYSYGVNSTEKGDLSSESTVSRIRTEHFPLTLESARPSHTSQYLCASRGLAGVTGELFFGEGSRLTVL.